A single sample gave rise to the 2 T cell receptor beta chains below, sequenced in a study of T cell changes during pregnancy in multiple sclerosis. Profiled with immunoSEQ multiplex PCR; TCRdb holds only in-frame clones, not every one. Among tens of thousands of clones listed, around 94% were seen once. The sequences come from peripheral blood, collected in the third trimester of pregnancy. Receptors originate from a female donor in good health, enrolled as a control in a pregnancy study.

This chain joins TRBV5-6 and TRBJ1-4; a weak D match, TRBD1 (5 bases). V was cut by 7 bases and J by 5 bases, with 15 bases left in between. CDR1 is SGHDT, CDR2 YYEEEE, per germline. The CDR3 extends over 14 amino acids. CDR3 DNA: TGTGCCAGCTATGGGGGGGAGCGCAATGAAAAACTGTTTTTT. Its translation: CASYGGERNEKLFF.

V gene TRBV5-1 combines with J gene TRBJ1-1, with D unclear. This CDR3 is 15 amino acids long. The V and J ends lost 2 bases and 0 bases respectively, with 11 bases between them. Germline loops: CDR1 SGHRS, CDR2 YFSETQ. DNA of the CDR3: TGCGCCAGCAGCTTCGGGAGTAGCATGAACACTGAAGCTTTCTTT. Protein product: CASSFGSSMNTEAFF. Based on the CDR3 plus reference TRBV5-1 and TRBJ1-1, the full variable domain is KAGVTQTPRYLIKTRGQQVTLSCSPISGHRSVSWYQQTPGQGLQFLFEYFSETQRNKGNFPGRFSGRQFSNSRSEMNVSTLELGDSALYLCASSFGSSMNTEAFFGQGTRLTVV.